The 22 T cell receptor beta chains reported below all come from one sample, sequenced in a study of OX40 agonist ivuxolimab in advanced cancers. Library method: the immunoSEQ multiplex PCR assay. As stored in TCRdb, this immuneACCESS dataset retains in-frame rearrangements with V and J assigned. A fraction of the clones does not appear; measured against another copy, unresolved V genes explain less than half of the discrepancy, and the remainder lacks a known reason. The sample includes about 24,000 clones, with almost 80% observed a single time. The leading ten clones occupy 9.5% to 15% of the sample. Material: CD4+ or CD8+ T cells sorted from blood, obtained in a trial of the OX40 agonist ivuxolimab. Source of these receptors: an adult with an advanced solid tumor such as melanoma, head and neck, liver or kidney cancer.

The chain employs TRBV28 and TRBJ2-7; TRBD1 aligns across 8 bases. J was trimmed by 5 bases and V by 9 bases; bases with no gene match: 6. The CDR3 spans 12 residues. Germline values: CDR1 MDHEN, CDR2 SYDVKM. CDR3 sequence: CASGQGGNEQYF. The CDR3 coding sequence is TGTGCCAGTGGACAGGGCGGGAACGAGCAGTACTTC.

The J gene is TRBJ2-1, the V gene TRBV6-5; weak D call: TRBD2 (5 bases). Trimming pared 6 bases from V and 8 bases from J, leaving 14 bases between. The CDR3 runs 13 residues. Germline loops: CDR1 MNHEY, CDR2 SVGAGI. CDR3 DNA sequence: TGTGCCAGCAGGAGGGTATCGTACGATGAGCAGTTCTTC. It specifies CASRRVSYDEQFF.

This clone was detected only once. As DNA, the CDR3 is TGTGCCAGCAGCTATGGGACTTTGAACACTGAAGCTTTCTTT. Its protein product is CASSYGTLNTEAFF. The V gene is TRBV7-2, the J gene TRBJ1-1; a possible D gene is TRBD1 (5 bases). The CDR3 has 14 amino acids. V lost 4 bases and J lost 0, with 9 bases in between. CDR1 and CDR2 (germline): SGHTA, FQGNSA.

CDR3 nucleotides: TGCGCCAGCGCGGGCAGGGGTCTAGGTAACTATGGCTACACCTTC. It translates to CASAGRGLGNYGYTF. This chain joins TRBV5-1 and TRBJ1-2, with a possible D match to TRBD1 (6 bases). V lost 7 bases and J 1 base, leaving 17 bases between the germline ends. This CDR3 has 15 amino acids. Germline CDR1 is SGHRS and CDR2 is YFSETQ.

J is TRBJ2-2 and V is TRBV4-1, with TRBD1 as a possible D gene (5 bases). This CDR3 has 15 residues. Trimming removed 4 bases at V and 2 bases at J, with 11 bases between. Germline CDR1 reads MGHRA; CDR2 reads YSYEKL. The CDR3 bases are TGCGCCAGCAGCCTCCCCGGACAAAACACCGGGGAGCTGTTTTTT. It is translated as CASSLPGQNTGELFF.

The chain links TRBV5-5 to TRBJ2-5; D may be TRBD1 (5 bases). This CDR3 contains 14 residues. V was trimmed by 4 bases and J by 4 bases, leaving 14 bases between them. The germline V gene has CDR1 SGHKS and CDR2 YYEKEE (reference sequence). The CDR3 region is CASSVTGIAETQYF. For the CDR3, the DNA is TGTGCCAGCAGCGTTACAGGAATAGCAGAGACCCAGTACTTC.

The CDR3 region has the DNA TGTGCCAGTAGCCTTAGAGCGGGGGGGAACACCGGGGAGCTGTTTTTT. Its protein product is CASSLRAGGNTGELFF. The chain uses TRBV19 and TRBJ2-2; 9 nucleotides line up with TRBD2. The CDR3 extends over 16 amino acids. The V gene end was trimmed by 6 bases and the J gene end by 1 base; junction bases not matched to a gene: 6. Germline V gives CDR1 LNHDA, CDR2 SQIVND (reference sequence).

The chain carries TRBV6-6 and TRBJ1-1; tentatively, D is TRBD1 (5 bases). There are 15 residues in the CDR3. V lost 0 bases and J lost 6, with 14 bases in between. CDR1 and CDR2 from the germline V gene are MNHNY and SVGAGI (reference sequence). CDR3: CASSYSSGTSPEAFF. CDR3 nucleotides: TGTGCCAGCAGTTACTCGTCAGGGACTAGCCCTGAAGCTTTCTTT.

By sample share, this clone is medium-sized. This chain links TRBV2 with TRBJ1-3, with D maybe TRBD1 (5 bases). The CDR3 runs 16 residues. CDR1 and CDR2 (germline): SNHLY, FYNNEI. V was shortened by 5 bases and J by 0 bases, with 14 bases between the two germline ends. The CDR3 loop reads CASSHPTDYSGNTIYF. The CDR3, as DNA: TGTGCCAGCAGTCACCCGACAGACTACTCTGGAAACACCATATATTTT.

This clone was observed a single time. The chain carries TRBV7-6 and TRBJ2-2, with D maybe TRBD1 (6 bases). Trimming stripped 3 bases from V and 1 base from J, with 18 bases between. Germline values: CDR1 SGHVS, CDR2 FNYEAQ. This CDR3 has 18 amino acids. The CDR3 here is CASSFGFGTGQNTGELFF. CDR3 sequence (DNA): TGTGCCAGCAGCTTTGGGTTTGGAACGGGACAGAACACCGGGGAGCTGTTTTTT.

The chain employs TRBV30 and TRBJ2-7, with D possibly matching TRBD1 (8 bases). Germline V gene data show CDR1 as GTSNPN and CDR2 as SVGIG (reference sequence). The CDR3 extends over 14 amino acids. The V and J ends lost 2 bases and 4 bases respectively, with 15 bases between them. CDR3 loop: CAWSKQGGSYEQYF. Written as DNA, the CDR3 is TGTGCCTGGAGTAAACAGGGGGGGAGTTACGAGCAGTACTTC.

This rearrangement joins TRBV10-3 to TRBJ2-1; 13 bases are a match to TRBD2. Germline assignment: CDR1 ENHRY and CDR2 SYGVKD. The CDR3 covers 16 residues. Trimming removed 6 bases from V and 2 bases from J; junction bases left unmatched: 4. The DNA for the CDR3 is TGTGCCATCAGGGCGGGGACTAGCGGGACCTACAATGAGCAGTTCTTC. It is translated as CAIRAGTSGTYNEQFF.

This rearrangement joins TRBV28 to TRBJ2-1; maybe TRBD1 (6 bases). V shed 7 bases and J shed 3 bases, with 16 bases lying between them. The CDR3 totals 15 residues. CDR1 is MDHEN and CDR2 is SYDVKM in the germline V gene. The CDR3 region is CASKRGLGLYNEQFF. The DNA for the CDR3 is TGTGCCAGCAAAAGGGGGTTAGGGCTCTACAATGAGCAGTTCTTC. The whole variable domain, remainder taken from reference TRBV28 and TRBJ2-1, is DVKVTQSSRYLVKRTGEKVFLECVQDMDHENMFWYRQDPGLGLRLIYFSYDVKMKEKGDIPEGYSVSREKKERFSLILESASTNQTSMYLCASKRGLGLYNEQFFGPGTRLTVL.

The chain joins TRBV5-6 to TRBJ2-5; 9 bases are shared with TRBD2. Germline V gene data show CDR1 as SGHDT and CDR2 as YYEEEE. CDR3 length: 14 amino acids. The junction had 7 bases not matched to a gene; V was cut back by 6 bases and J by 4 bases. The CDR3: CASNAGGPGETQYF. In nucleotides, the CDR3 is TGTGCCAGCAATGCGGGGGGGCCGGGAGAGACCCAGTACTTC.

The chain employs TRBV30 and TRBJ2-1; 11 bases align to TRBD2. Per the germline V gene, CDR1 is GTSNPN and CDR2 is SVGIG (reference sequence). V trimming: 4 bases; J trimming: 3 bases; junction bases outside the gene matches: 14. The CDR3 covers 18 residues. CDR3 nucleotides: TGTGCCTGGACGGCAGGAAGAACAGGACTAGCGGGCTACAATGAGCAGTTCTTC. The encoded protein is CAWTAGRTGLAGYNEQFF.

The V and J genes are TRBV27 and TRBJ1-5; D is undetermined. Germline lookup yields CDR1 MNHEY and CDR2 SMNVEV (reference sequence). Trimming removed 1 base at V and 4 bases at J, with 5 bases between. CDR3 length: 13 amino acids. This CDR3 reads CASSLWANQPQHF. The CDR3 DNA follows: TGTGCCAGCAGTTTATGGGCAAATCAGCCCCAGCATTTT.

The gene calls are TRBV15 and TRBJ2-7, with 9 bases that match TRBD2. Germline CDR1 and CDR2: LNHNV and YYDKDF (reference sequence). The CDR3 totals 16 residues. V lost 3 bases, J lost 0 bases, and 6 bases stayed unmatched. Written as DNA, the CDR3 is TGTGCCACCAGCAGGGACCTTAGCGGGGGCTCCTACGAGCAGTACTTC. The encoded protein is CATSRDLSGGSYEQYF.

The chain recombines TRBV30 with TRBJ1-2, with TRBD1 as a possible D gene (5 bases). CDR1 is GTSNPN, CDR2 SVGIG, per germline (reference sequence). The CDR3 consists of 15 residues. V was pared by 2 bases and J by 3 bases, with 16 bases between. The CDR3 here is CAWSNAGRVDYGYTF. CDR3 sequence (DNA): TGTGCCTGGAGTAACGCGGGGCGGGTTGACTATGGCTACACCTTC.

The chain recombines TRBV6-1 with TRBJ2-5; 8 bases match TRBD2. After removal of 5 bases from V and 5 bases from J, the junction contained 10 bases not matched to a gene. This CDR3 has 15 residues. CDR1 is MNHNS and CDR2 is SASEGT in the germline V gene. CDR3 nucleotide sequence: TGTGCCAGCAGTACTGTCGGGGGGGCCCGGGAGACCCAGTACTTC. This sequence encodes CASSTVGGARETQYF.

The chain uses TRBV18 and TRBJ2-2; TRBD2 is a possible D gene (5 bases). V lost 5 bases and J 6 bases, leaving 19 bases between the germline ends. The CDR3 has 16 amino acids. In germline, CDR1 is KGHSH, CDR2 LQKENI. This CDR3 reads CASSSAASLVAGELFF. CDR3 in DNA: TGTGCCAGCTCATCGGCGGCTAGCCTCGTCGCCGGGGAGCTGTTTTTT.

This clone was picked up a small number of times. The rearrangement uses TRBV10-2 and TRBJ1-4; 7 nucleotides line up with TRBD1. CDR1 and CDR2 (germline): WSHSY, SAAADI. This CDR3 region has 15 residues. V lost 4 bases, J lost 4 bases, and 6 bases stayed unmatched. This CDR3 is CASSAPGQYNEKLFF. The CDR3 bases are TGCGCCAGCAGTGCCCCGGGACAGTATAATGAAAAACTGTTTTTT.

By share, this clone ranks as medium-sized (0.01 to 0.1%). This chain joins TRBV29-1 and TRBJ1-2; TRBD1 agrees at 7 bases. With V trimmed by 3 bases and J by 1 base, 2 bases remained unmatched. The CDR3 contains 13 residues. CDR1 SQVTM and CDR2 ANQGSEA come from the germline V gene. The CDR3 protein is CSVEDRHNYGYTF. In nucleotides, the CDR3 is TGCAGCGTTGAGGACAGGCATAACTATGGCTACACCTTC.